These 5 T cell receptor beta chains were all obtained from the same sample, sequenced in a study of STAT3 mutations in large granular lymphocyte leukemia. Study-wide findings and caveats: Every T-cell large granular lymphocyte leukemia patient had at least one immunodominant TCR beta clonotype.

These TCRs are of unknown antigen specificity. Generated by immunoSEQ multiplex PCR, the TCRdb table keeps only in-frame clones and is missing some. The sample gives about 16,000 clones, roughly 86% of which show up once; roughly 8.1% is in the top ten. Material: peripheral blood mononuclear cells. The receptors stem from a man between 50 and 59 years old with T-cell large granular lymphocyte leukemia. Some clones in this sample may be carry-over from other donors' samples.

The rearrangement links TRBV6-1 to TRBJ1-6; D may be TRBD1 (6 bases). Germline values: CDR1 MNHNS, CDR2 SASEGT. With 2 bases removed from V and 10 bases from J, the gap between germline ends came to 15 bases. The length of the CDR3 is 15 residues. CDR3 sequence: CASSEQQGGGSPLHF. The CDR3 DNA follows: TGTGCCAGCAGTGAACAACAGGGTGGGGGGTCACCCCTCCACTTT.

This chain connects TRBV29-1 to TRBJ1-2; TRBD1 agrees at 7 bases. The CDR3 extends over 13 amino acids. The J segment lost 4 bases and the V segment lost 8 bases, leaving 10 bases of the junction unmatched. Germline assignment: CDR1 SQVTM and CDR2 ANQGSEA. The CDR3 here is CSSEEGTAYGYTF. The CDR3 DNA sequence: TGCAGCTCCGAGGAAGGGACAGCCTATGGCTACACCTTC.

The chain uses TRBV7-7 and TRBJ2-3; 10 bases line up with TRBD2. J was trimmed by 3 bases and V by 5 bases; bases with no gene match: 5. This CDR3 contains 15 residues. Germline CDR1 SSHAT, CDR2 FNYEAQ (reference sequence). CDR3: CASSRGLAATDTQYF. CDR3 nucleotides: TGTGCCAGCAGCAGAGGACTAGCGGCTACAGATACGCAGTATTTT.

The chain combines TRBV4-1 with TRBJ1-5; no clear D gene. CDR1 is MGHRA, CDR2 YSYEKL, per germline. This CDR3 spans 12 amino acids. V was cut by 3 bases and J by 7 bases, with 7 bases left in between. The CDR3 here is CASSQGGQPQHF. In nucleotides, the CDR3 is TGCGCCAGCAGCCAGGGAGGGCAGCCCCAGCATTTT.

The gene calls are TRBV5-1 and TRBJ2-7; the D gene is possibly TRBD1 (6 bases). CDR3 length: 17 residues. Trimming shortened V by 0 bases and J by 2 bases, and 18 bases separated the two germline ends. Per germline, CDR1 SGHRS and CDR2 YFSETQ. In DNA form, the CDR3 reads TGCGCCAGCAGCTTGGCCCTGTTACCGGGACACACCTACGAGCAGTACTTC. As protein: CASSLALLPGHTYEQYF.